Below are 2 T cell receptor beta chains sequenced from a single sample in a study of blood T cell repertoires in COVID-19. Clones were sequenced by immunoSEQ multiplex PCR, and TCRdb holds only the in-frame ones, with some missing. The sample lists some 250,000 clones; roughly 80% were seen once. The material sequenced was peripheral blood. The source of these receptors is a woman over 75 with acute or convalescent COVID-19.

The V gene is TRBV20-1, the J gene TRBJ2-1; D is possibly TRBD1 (6 bases). The germline CDR1 and CDR2 sequences are DFQATT and SNEGSKA (reference sequence). This CDR3 region has 14 residues. Trimming shortened V by 3 bases and J by 0 bases, and 9 bases separated the two germline ends. The CDR3 nucleotides are TGCAGTGCTAGTAGGGGGAGCTCCTACAATGAGCAGTTCTTC. Its protein product is CSASRGSSYNEQFF.

The CDR3 sequence: CASSYEDREDQPQHF. The CDR3 nucleotides read TGTGCCAGCAGTTACGAGGACAGGGAAGATCAGCCCCAGCATTTT. This chain joins TRBV6-2 or TRBV6-3 and TRBJ1-5; 8 positions match TRBD1. V was pared by 2 bases and J by 5 bases, with 5 bases of the junction left unmatched. Germline loops: CDR1 MNHEY, CDR2 SVGEGT. The CDR3 sequence is 15 residues long.